The T cell receptor beta chain under discussion was sequenced for a study of T cells in Graves' hyperthyroidism and ophthalmopathy. Amplification yielded TCR beta CDR3 regions, with RNA transcripts as the source. The primer set for the first-round RT-PCR of the TCR CDR3 was HTBI. TCRdb re-derived calls from the multiplex PCR reads in MiXCR, one entry per CDR3 protein. The data show a few hundred thousand distinct CDR3 sequences, more than 15% seen once. Study-level results: The model made its ophthalmopathy prediction, and onset followed a median approximately 6 months later.

This clonotype appeared many times. Its antigen is unknown. Trimming stripped 5 bases from V and 4 bases from J, with 17 bases between. The germline gives CDR1 MNHNS, CDR2 SASEGT. The CDR3 covers 15 residues. The chain combines TRBV6-1 with TRBJ1-2, with a weak D call TRBD1 (6 bases). Sequencing was carried out using blood. This clonotype was sampled from a woman in her forties with Graves' ophthalmopathy. The CDR3 DNA sequence: TGTGCCAGCAGTCAGGGGCAGGGCGTGGGCTATGGCTACACCTTC. Its translation is CASSQGQGVGYGYTF.